This T cell receptor beta chain was sequenced for a study of cytomegalovirus exposure and HLA in healthy donors. General study results and limits: The authors enumerated roughly 160 TCR beta chains as linked to cytomegalovirus. The classifier reportedly diagnosed cytomegalovirus status with high specificity and sensitivity. The finding came from a later analysis; first-cohort TCR clusters tended to co-occur in the approximately 120 validation repertoires.

The table came from immunoSEQ multiplex PCR; TCRdb's copy has only in-frame clones and leaves some out. The sample lists 200,000 or so clones, over 75% seen once, with about 2% in the top ten. Notes on this clone: Its antigen is still unknown. The same CDR3 can be traced to other DNA sequences in this sample.

The V gene end was trimmed by 3 bases and the J gene end by 6 bases; junction bases not matched to a gene: 1. There are 13 residues in the CDR3. Germline V gives CDR1 MNHEY, CDR2 SMNVEV (reference sequence). The chain joins TRBV27 to TRBJ2-2, with 7 nucleotides matching TRBD2. Sample: PBMCs. The sequence was collected from a woman aged 18-29 years in good health and CMV-seropositive. CDR3 region: CASSLGGAGELFF. As DNA, the CDR3 is TGTGCCAGCAGTTTGGGAGGGGCCGGGGAGCTGTTTTTT.